This T cell receptor beta chain was identified during a study of OX40 agonist ivuxolimab in advanced cancers. In germline, CDR1 is SGHDN, CDR2 FVKESK. CDR3 length equals 14 residues. Trimming took 5 bases from V and 10 from J, leaving 20 bases between them. Clones were read by immunoSEQ multiplex PCR, and TCRdb kept only the in-frame ones, dropping some. The data hold about 79,000 clones, with 92% observed a single time. The receptor comes from an adult with an advanced solid tumor such as melanoma, head and neck, liver or kidney cancer. The chain combines TRBV14 with TRBJ1-1; D is undetermined. The sequences come from CD4+ or CD8+ T cells sorted from blood, collected in a trial of the OX40 agonist ivuxolimab. CDR3 region: CASSEVQGVFGAFF. CDR3 nucleotide sequence: TGTGCCAGCAGCGAGGTCCAAGGTGTTTTCGGAGCTTTCTTT.